Listed below are T cell receptor beta chains from one sample, sequenced in a study of blood T cells in healthy people across ages. TCRdb fed the 5' RACE reads into MiXCR, producing one record per CDR3 protein. The table records about 570,000 distinct CDR3 sequences, 25% to 30% of them present only once. Source material: blood. The receptor source for this set is a woman in her sixties or seventies in good health. The CDR3 runs from the conserved cysteine through the conserved F or W. A D gene is named only where the DNA matches it firmly. Part of the rows lack a size; the others show once, few, many or a class for expanded clones.

DNA: TGTGCCTGGAGTGGCCAAGGAGCGGGGAACCTCTACAATGAGCAGTTCTTC; CDR3: CAWSGQGAGNLYNEQFF; D: TRBD2; size: .; V: TRBV30; J: TRBJ2-1
DNA: TGTGCCAGCAGCTTAGGTGGTGACCGGAGCTACACCTTC; CDR3: CASSLGGDRSYTF; D: .; size: .; V: TRBV7-2; J: TRBJ1-2
DNA: TGTGCCACCAGCAATTGGGACTCTGGAAACACCATATATTTT; CDR3: CATSNWDSGNTIYF; D: .; size: .; V: TRBV15; J: TRBJ1-3
DNA: TGTGCCAGCAGCCAAGGATATAGGCGTGGGAGACTTGGTGAGCAGTTCTTC; CDR3: CASSQGYRRGRLGEQFF; D: .; size: .; V: TRBV4-2; J: TRBJ2-1
DNA: TGTGCCAGCAGCTTAGGTGGCGGAGAAGCGGGGGCCTACGAGCAGTACTTC; CDR3: CASSLGGGEAGAYEQYF; D: TRBD2; size: few; V: TRBV11-3; J: TRBJ2-7
DNA: TGTGCCAGCACCTTAGGCAGATACTACGAGCAGTACTTC; CDR3: CASTLGRYYEQYF; D: .; size: few; V: TRBV12-3/TRBV12-4; J: TRBJ2-7
DNA: TGTGCCAGCAGCCAAGTTCCCCACAATGAGCAGTTCTTC; CDR3: CASSQVPHNEQFF; D: .; size: .; V: TRBV3-1; J: TRBJ2-1
DNA: TGTGCCAGCAGTTTATGGGAGGTAACGGCTGAAGCTTTCTTT; CDR3: CASSLWEVTAEAFF; D: .; size: few; V: TRBV12-3/TRBV12-4; J: TRBJ1-1
DNA: TGTGCCAGCAGTGATGGCGGGCGGGGCAGAAATGAGCAGTTCTTC; CDR3: CASSDGGRGRNEQFF; D: .; size: .; V: TRBV6-1; J: TRBJ2-1
DNA: TGTGCCAGCAGCTCCAGGGAAGCGGGCGGCTACACCTTC; CDR3: CASSSREAGGYTF; D: .; size: few; V: TRBV7-9; J: TRBJ1-2
DNA: TGCAGCGTTGAACCGGGACAGGGAGTTGAGCAGTTCTTC; CDR3: CSVEPGQGVEQFF; D: TRBD1; size: few; V: TRBV29-1; J: TRBJ2-1
DNA: TGCAGTGCTAGTGGGGAATCAAGCGGACCCCTCCAAGAGACCCAGTACTTC; CDR3: CSASGESSGPLQETQYF; D: .; size: few; V: TRBV20-1; J: TRBJ2-5
DNA: TGTGCCACGGCGAGGGGGCGGGAGACCCAGTACTTC; CDR3: CATARGRETQYF; D: TRBD1; size: few; V: TRBV15; J: TRBJ2-5
DNA: TGCGCCAGCAGCAACCCTCCCGGGAGGTTCTCCGAGCAGTACTTC; CDR3: CASSNPPGRFSEQYF; D: TRBD2; size: few; V: TRBV5-1; J: TRBJ2-7
DNA: TGTGCCAGCAGTTACTCTACTAGCCTGAATGAGCAGTTCTTC; CDR3: CASSYSTSLNEQFF; D: .; size: .; V: TRBV6-5; J: TRBJ2-1
DNA: TGTGCCAGCAGCGTAGGGGCCGGCTTCACAGATACGCAGTATTTT; CDR3: CASSVGAGFTDTQYF; D: .; size: .; V: TRBV9; J: TRBJ2-3
DNA: TGCAGTGGGGAATCTAAGGACGGATCCTACGAGCAGTACTTC; CDR3: CSGESKDGSYEQYF; D: .; size: .; V: TRBV20-1; J: TRBJ2-7
DNA: TGCAGTGGGACTAGCGGGGTCAATGAGCAGTTCTTC; CDR3: CSGTSGVNEQFF; D: TRBD2; size: few; V: TRBV20-1; J: TRBJ2-1
DNA: TGTGCCAGCAGTAAACAGGGGCCCACTGAAGCTTTCTTT; CDR3: CASSKQGPTEAFF; D: TRBD1; size: few; V: TRBV12-3/TRBV12-4; J: TRBJ1-1
DNA: TGCAGTGCTTCAAGTCCCAGCTCTGGAAACACCATATATTTT; CDR3: CSASSPSSGNTIYF; D: .; size: .; V: TRBV20-1; J: TRBJ1-3
DNA: TGTGCCAGCAGCTCCCAGGGGGTTAGCTACTACGAGCAGTACTTC; CDR3: CASSSQGVSYYEQYF; D: TRBD1; size: .; V: TRBV7-9; J: TRBJ2-7
DNA: TGCAGCGTTGAAGGGAGGGTACGGATCGCCACAGATACGCAGTATTTT; CDR3: CSVEGRVRIATDTQYF; D: .; size: many; V: TRBV29-1; J: TRBJ2-3
DNA: TGTGCCAGCAGACGGGACTCCCAAGAGACCCAGTACTTC; CDR3: CASRRDSQETQYF; D: .; size: many; V: TRBV7-3; J: TRBJ2-5
DNA: TGTGCCAGCAGCTTAAGCCGTAACCAAGAGACCCAGTACTTC; CDR3: CASSLSRNQETQYF; D: .; size: .; V: TRBV7-8; J: TRBJ2-5
DNA: TGTGCCAGCAGCAACAGGGGGAATGAGCAGTTCTTC; CDR3: CASSNRGNEQFF; D: TRBD1; size: .; V: TRBV27; J: TRBJ2-1
DNA: TGCAGTGCTAGAGCCCCCGGACTAGCGGACAATGAGCAGTTCTTC; CDR3: CSARAPGLADNEQFF; D: TRBD2; size: .; V: TRBV20-1; J: TRBJ2-1
DNA: TGTGCCAGCAGGTGGGCAGGGGGTTCACCCCTCCACTTT; CDR3: CASRWAGGSPLHF; D: TRBD1; size: .; V: TRBV6-5; J: TRBJ1-6
DNA: TGTGCCAGCAGCACGGACAGGCGGAGGGAGCAGTTCTTC; CDR3: CASSTDRRREQFF; D: TRBD1; size: few; V: TRBV7-2; J: TRBJ2-1
DNA: TGCGCCAGCAGCTCGCGGACTGGCTACGAGCAGTACTTC; CDR3: CASSSRTGYEQYF; D: .; size: .; V: TRBV5-1; J: TRBJ2-7
DNA: TGTGCCAGCAGTCTCGGGACAGACCAAGAGACCCAGTACTTC; CDR3: CASSLGTDQETQYF; D: TRBD1; size: many; V: TRBV7-2; J: TRBJ2-5
DNA: TGCGCCAGCATGGGGACAGCTCAGAACACCGGGGAGCTGTTTTTT; CDR3: CASMGTAQNTGELFF; D: TRBD1; size: .; V: TRBV5-1; J: TRBJ2-2
DNA: TGTGCCAGCAGTGAGGGGCAAAACGTTTACGAGCAGTACTTC; CDR3: CASSEGQNVYEQYF; D: .; size: once; V: TRBV6-4; J: TRBJ2-7
DNA: TGTGCCAGCAGCAGAAAGGTGGGAGATACGCAGTATTTT; CDR3: CASSRKVGDTQYF; D: .; size: .; V: TRBV13; J: TRBJ2-3
DNA: TGCGCCAGCAGCCCAGGGGGCACTAGGGGCTACACCTTC; CDR3: CASSPGGTRGYTF; D: TRBD1; size: .; V: TRBV4-3; J: TRBJ1-2
DNA: TGTGCCAGCAGCCATCGAGGAAGGACTGAAGCTTTCTTT; CDR3: CASSHRGRTEAFF; D: .; size: few; V: TRBV3-1; J: TRBJ1-1
DNA: TGCGCCAGCAGCTCCGGGGAACTAGCAATTAAGGACGAGACCCAGTACTTC; CDR3: CASSSGELAIKDETQYF; D: .; size: .; V: TRBV5-1; J: TRBJ2-5
DNA: TGCAGCGTTGGAGGGGGCGGTTCGGAGACCCAGTACTTC; CDR3: CSVGGGGSETQYF; D: TRBD1; size: .; V: TRBV29-1; J: TRBJ2-5
DNA: TGTGCCAGCCGCCCCGCTAGAAACACAGATACGCAGTATTTT; CDR3: CASRPARNTDTQYF; D: .; size: .; V: TRBV7-9; J: TRBJ2-3
DNA: TGTGCCAGCAGCGTAATCCCGACAGACCTGAACACTGAAGCTTTCTTT; CDR3: CASSVIPTDLNTEAFF; D: .; size: .; V: TRBV9; J: TRBJ1-1
DNA: TGTGCCAGCGCGCCAGCGGGGGACCAAGAGACCCAGTACTTC; CDR3: CASAPAGDQETQYF; D: TRBD2; size: once; V: TRBV27; J: TRBJ2-5
DNA: TGTGCCATCAGTGACGTTACCCTACAAAGCTCTGATGGCTACACCTTC; CDR3: CAISDVTLQSSDGYTF; D: .; size: .; V: TRBV10-3; J: TRBJ1-2
DNA: TGTGCCAGCAGCTTTTTGGCGAGCATGAACACTGAAGCTTTCTTT; CDR3: CASSFLASMNTEAFF; D: .; size: few; V: TRBV7-2; J: TRBJ1-1
DNA: TGTGCCAGCAGCACCCGCACCAGGAGCCCTGGGGCCAACGTCCTGACTTTC; CDR3: CASSTRTRSPGANVLTF; D: .; size: .; V: TRBV11-2; J: TRBJ2-6
DNA: TGTGCCAGCAGGCCCCGGGGGGGAGGCACTGAAGCTTTCTTT; CDR3: CASRPRGGGTEAFF; D: .; size: .; V: TRBV6-2/TRBV6-3; J: TRBJ1-1
DNA: TGTGCCAGCAGTTACTCGCGGGATATAGCCAAAAACATTCAGTACTTC; CDR3: CASSYSRDIAKNIQYF; D: .; size: .; V: TRBV6-2/TRBV6-3; J: TRBJ2-4
DNA: TGTGCCAGCAGTGAGGGAGGCAACAGTCGTTTT; CDR3: CASSEGGNSRF; D: .; size: few; V: TRBV5-6; J: TRBJ2-3
DNA: TGCAGTGCTAGCGGTCGGGGAGCTGTCCAAGAGACCCAGTACTTC; CDR3: CSASGRGAVQETQYF; D: .; size: .; V: TRBV20-1; J: TRBJ2-5
DNA: TGCAGCGTTGAATCCCGAGAGTCCATTGAAAAACTGTTTTTT; CDR3: CSVESRESIEKLFF; D: .; size: .; V: TRBV29-1; J: TRBJ1-4
DNA: TGTGCCAGCAGTTACTTGGGGGCTGGTTTCACTGAAGCTTTCTTT; CDR3: CASSYLGAGFTEAFF; D: .; size: .; V: TRBV6-2/TRBV6-3; J: TRBJ1-1
DNA: TGTGCCAGCCGGGTCGGGACAGGGGGCAACTATGGCTACACCTTC; CDR3: CASRVGTGGNYGYTF; D: TRBD1; size: .; V: TRBV28; J: TRBJ1-2
DNA: TGTGCCAGCAGCATTCCCGGGGTGGAGACCCAGTACTTC; CDR3: CASSIPGVETQYF; D: .; size: few; V: TRBV9; J: TRBJ2-5
DNA: TGCAGTGCTAGACGCTGGGGAGCGGGGGACGACAATGAGCAGTTCTTC; CDR3: CSARRWGAGDDNEQFF; D: TRBD2; size: .; V: TRBV20-1; J: TRBJ2-1